This T cell receptor beta chain came from a study of metastatic and nonmetastatic thyroid tumors (dated by TCRdb to the early 2020s). The study in broad terms: Repertoires were compared across peripheral blood and tumor or nodule tissue samples from malignant and benign thyroid patients. Results and caveats for the whole study, not just this receptor: In both blood and tumor samples, malignant tumors were reported to have significantly higher TCR beta diversity than benign nodules.

No patient had received any treatment before thyroid surgery. Using T-cell receptor beta sequencing, the researchers looked back retrospectively at clinical samples from patients, gathered between about 2011 and 2018. The method behind the library was PCR. The data were produced on an Illumina HiSeq 4000. High-throughput sequencing was used to profile the TCR beta-chain CDR3 region of each patient. As for how the authors treated the data: Drawing on CDR3 differences between clinicopathological groups, the researchers built a classifier meant to tell apart patients with distant-metastatic papillary thyroid cancer. The Shannon index was used to measure repertoire diversity, and the Morisita-Horn index was used to measure how similar tumor and blood repertoires were. Through fastp at Q25 and MiXCR, TCRdb rebuilt clones from the public reads, retaining in-frame beta chains. TCRdb, not the original authors, processed these V and J calls. The sample table shows around 45,000 clones, and about 3.3% are seen once. The ten biggest clones cover more than 8.5% of the sample.

Concerning this clone: No cognate antigen has been identified for it. The record has no base qualities; no much larger clone is one base away.

Compared with germline, V lacks 6 bases and J lacks 2 bases; bases without a gene match: 7. Inclusive of the bounding cysteine and phenylalanine, the CDR3 is 16 residues long. Only CDR3 DNA is held: 48 bases, read in frame from base 1. The germline V gene (reference sequence) provides CDR1 MNHEY and CDR2 SMNVEV. Sequenced input: blood. This sequence was found in a female donor with papillary thyroid cancer or a benign thyroid nodule (not recorded which). Some clones in this sample may be carry-over from other donors' samples. Recombination joined TRBV27 with TRBJ2-7, and TRBD2 aligns with 13 junction nucleotides. For the CDR3, the sequence is CASSYAGTSGTYEQYF. DNA sequence: TGTGCCAGCAGCTATGCCGGGACTAGCGGGACCTACGAGCAGTACTTC.